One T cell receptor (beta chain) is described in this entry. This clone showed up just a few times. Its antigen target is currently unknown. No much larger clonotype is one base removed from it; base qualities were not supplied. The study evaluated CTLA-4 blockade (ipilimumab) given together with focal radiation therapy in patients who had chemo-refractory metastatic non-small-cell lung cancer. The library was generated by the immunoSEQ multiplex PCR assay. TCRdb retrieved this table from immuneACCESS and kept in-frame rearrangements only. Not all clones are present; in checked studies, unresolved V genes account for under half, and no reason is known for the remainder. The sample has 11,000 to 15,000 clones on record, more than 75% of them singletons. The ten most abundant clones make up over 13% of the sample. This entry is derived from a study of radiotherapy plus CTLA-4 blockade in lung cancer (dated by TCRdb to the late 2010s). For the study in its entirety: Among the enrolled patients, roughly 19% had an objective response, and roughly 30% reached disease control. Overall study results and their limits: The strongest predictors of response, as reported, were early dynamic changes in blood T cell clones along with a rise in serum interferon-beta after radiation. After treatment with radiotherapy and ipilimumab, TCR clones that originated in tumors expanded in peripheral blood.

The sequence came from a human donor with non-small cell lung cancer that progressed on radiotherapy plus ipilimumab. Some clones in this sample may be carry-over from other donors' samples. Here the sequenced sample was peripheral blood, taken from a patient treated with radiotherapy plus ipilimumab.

This receptor has the CDR3 CASSQDSGGRRETQYF. The DNA reads TGTGCCAGCAGCCAAGATTCAGGGGGCAGGAGGGAGACCCAGTACTTC. Rearrangement joined TRBV14 to TRBJ2-5, and 8 bases in between align with TRBD1. Ends trimmed: V by 0 bases, J by 5 bases; bases unmatched to a gene: 8. The germline V gene supplies CDR1 SGHDN and CDR2 FVKESK. The CDR3 goes from the cysteine to the phenylalanine over 16 residues. This entry keeps only the CDR3 DNA: 48 bases, framed from base 1.